These 30 T cell receptor beta chains originate from one sample sequenced in a study of cytomegalovirus exposure and HLA in healthy donors. A multiplex PCR was run with 60 Vbeta primers and 13 Jbeta primers. Assay used: immunoSEQ multiplex PCR; TCRdb lists only in-frame clones, some missing. The sample shows approximately 93,000 clones, just under 80% of them seen only once. The sequencing sample was made of PBMCs. The receptors derive from a woman between 40 and 55 years old in good health and CMV-seronegative.

CDR3 loop: CASSLVRAGELFF. The CDR3 DNA reads TGTGCCAGCAGCTTAGTTCGGGCCGGGGAGCTGTTTTTT. The chain has TRBV7-8 and TRBJ2-2; D uncertain. Germline CDR1 SGHVS, CDR2 FQNEAQ. This CDR3 spans 13 amino acids. V was shortened by 1 base and J by 6 bases, with 6 bases between the two germline ends.

The chain couples TRBV25-1 to TRBJ2-1; 8 positions agree with TRBD1. Germline V lookup: CDR1 MGHDK, CDR2 SYGVNS. The CDR3 contains 16 residues. With 3 bases clipped from V and 3 bases from J, the junction kept 7 bases outside the gene matches. The CDR3 loop is CASSDPGTGGYNEQFF. The DNA for the CDR3 is TGTGCCAGCAGTGACCCCGGGACAGGCGGCTACAATGAGCAGTTCTTC.

This chain connects TRBV9 to TRBJ2-3, with D unclear. Trimming cost V 4 bases and J 2 bases, with 14 bases left between them. The CDR3 loop spans 15 amino acids. CDR1 is SGDLS and CDR2 is YYNGEE in the germline V gene. The CDR3 region has the DNA TGTGCCAGCAGCCTCAGGCCAGGTTTCACAGATACGCAGTATTTT. Residues: CASSLRPGFTDTQYF.

The chain couples TRBV9 to TRBJ1-2; D is unresolved. The CDR3 contains 15 residues. The V and J ends lost 0 bases and 5 bases respectively, with 14 bases between them. Germline V gene sequence: CDR1 SGDLS, CDR2 YYNGEE. As DNA, the CDR3 is TGTGCCAGCAGCGTAGAGGCAGGTTCCAAGTATGGCTACACCTTC. Translation: CASSVEAGSKYGYTF.

A single count supports this clone. The CDR3: CASKNYYEQYF. DNA for the CDR3: TGTGCCAGCAAGAACTACTACGAGCAGTACTTC. V and J are TRBV6-5 and TRBJ2-7; D is ambiguous. CDR1 is MNHEY and CDR2 is SVGAGI in the germline V gene. The CDR3 has 11 residues. Between the trimmed V and J ends, which lost 7 bases and 3 bases, there was a span of 7 bases.

The rearrangement links TRBV28 to TRBJ2-6; D not certain. The CDR3 covers 15 residues. Looked up from germline, CDR1 is MDHEN and CDR2 is SYDVKM. With 2 bases removed from V and 1 base from J, the gap between germline ends came to 6 bases. CDR3 nucleotides: TGTGCCAGCAGTTTAGTGGCTTCTGGGGCCAACGTCCTGACTTTC. It specifies CASSLVASGANVLTF.

The CDR3 DNA follows: TGTGCCAGCAGCGTCACCGGGGGGGCCAGGGATACGCAGTATTTT. Protein sequence: CASSVTGGARDTQYF. V usage is TRBV7-2 and J usage is TRBJ2-3, with 8 bases aligning to TRBD2. This CDR3 is 15 amino acids long. Germline CDR1 is SGHTA and CDR2 is FQGNSA. The V segment lost 5 bases and the J segment 6 bases; nucleotides outside the gene matches: 10. Full variable domain (rest looked up from reference TRBV7-2 and TRBJ2-3): GAGVSQSPSNKVTEKGKDVELRCDPISGHTALYWYRQSLGQGLEFLIYFQGNSAPDKSGLPSDRFSAERTGGSVSTLTIQRTQQEDSAVYLCASSVTGGARDTQYFGPGTRLTVL.

The chain uses TRBV19 and TRBJ1-5; 11 nucleotides match TRBD1. This CDR3 contains 15 residues. The J segment lost 11 bases and the V segment lost 6 bases, leaving 12 bases of the junction unmatched. Germline-derived CDR1 and CDR2 are LNHDA and SQIVND (reference sequence). DNA for the CDR3: TGTGCCAGTAGCCCAACGGTCGGACAGGGGGCGTCCCAGCATTTT. Translated: CASSPTVGQGASQHF.

This sequence joins TRBV19 and TRBJ1-1, with 8 bases matching TRBD1. From germline, CDR1 is LNHDA and CDR2 SQIVND (reference sequence). The CDR3 extends over 13 amino acids. Trimming removed 6 bases from V and 6 bases from J; junction bases left unmatched: 6. The CDR3 sequence is CASRLTGGAEAFF. Written as DNA, the CDR3 is TGTGCCAGTAGGCTTACAGGGGGTGCTGAAGCTTTCTTT. Complete variable domain (other parts from reference TRBV19 and TRBJ1-1): DGGITQSPKYLFRKEGQNVTLSCEQNLNHDAMYWYRQDPGQGLRLIYYSQIVNDFQKGDIAEGYSVSREKKESFPLTVTSAQKNPTAFYLCASRLTGGAEAFFGQGTRLTVV.

The chain links TRBV7-9 to TRBJ1-2; no reliable D call. This CDR3 is 13 amino acids long. The V gene lost 5 bases and the J gene lost 3 bases, with 10 bases spanning the gap. From germline, CDR1 is SEHNR and CDR2 FQNEAQ (reference sequence). This chain's CDR3 is CASSTDGYYGYTF. DNA for the CDR3: TGTGCCAGCAGCACAGACGGTTACTATGGCTACACCTTC. The entire variable domain, with the rest obtained from reference TRBV7-9 and TRBJ1-2, is as follows: DTGVSQNPRHKITKRGQNVTFRCDPISEHNRLYWYRQTLGQGPEFLTYFQNEAQLEKSRLLSDRFSAERPKGSFSTLEIQRTEQGDSAMYLCASSTDGYYGYTFGSGTRLTVV.

The gene calls are TRBV27 and TRBJ1-4; D is perhaps TRBD1 (5 bases). The CDR3 covers 15 residues. V was clipped by 3 bases and J by 0 bases, with 8 bases between them. The germline V gene encodes CDR1 MNHEY and CDR2 SMNVEV (reference sequence). The CDR3 loop reads CASSFGGATNEKLFF. CDR3 bases: TGTGCCAGCAGTTTTGGGGGGGCAACTAATGAAAAACTGTTTTTT.

The chain employs TRBV6-1 and TRBJ2-2; D might be TRBD2 (6 bases). The CDR3 has 13 amino acids. Trimming removed 6 bases from V and 3 bases from J, with 8 bases in between. Germline CDR1 and CDR2: MNHNS and SASEGT. The CDR3, as DNA: TGTGCCAGCAGAAGGAGGGACACCGGGGAGCTGTTTTTT. Its protein product is CASRRRDTGELFF.

The genes are TRBV5-1 and TRBJ1-1; D possibly corresponds to TRBD1 (6 bases). Germline V gene lookup returns CDR1 SGHRS and CDR2 YFSETQ. This CDR3 has 15 amino acids. Between the trimmed V and J ends, which lost 4 bases and 2 bases, there was a span of 15 bases. The CDR3 bases are TGCGCCAGCAGCATCGAGGGGACACTCAACACTGAAGCTTTCTTT. Translated: CASSIEGTLNTEAFF.

The chain uses TRBV5-1 and TRBJ2-1; 11 nucleotides align to TRBD2. V was pared by 4 bases and J by 12 bases, with 15 bases of the junction left unmatched. This CDR3 has 16 amino acids. CDR1 is SGHRS and CDR2 is YFSETQ in the germline V gene. In DNA form, the CDR3 reads TGCGCCAGCAGCCCCGGGGGGACTAGCGGTGGTCATTGGCAGTTCTTC. Residues: CASSPGGTSGGHWQFF.

The chain links TRBV5-4 to TRBJ1-4; 7 bases align to TRBD1. Germline CDR1 SGHNT, CDR2 YYREEE (reference sequence). CDR3 length: 14 amino acids. With 4 bases clipped from V and 8 bases from J, the junction kept 8 bases outside the gene matches. The CDR3 loop reads CASSRQGDGEKLFF. The DNA of the CDR3 is TGTGCCAGCAGCAGACAGGGTGATGGGGAAAAACTGTTTTTT. The whole variable domain, filled in from reference TRBV5-4 and TRBJ1-4, reads ETGVTQSPTHLIKTRGQQVTLRCSSQSGHNTVSWYQQALGQGPQFIFQYYREEENGRGNFPPRFSGLQFPNYSSELNVNALELDDSALYLCASSRQGDGEKLFFGSGTQLSVL.

This sequence joins TRBV27 and TRBJ1-1; 9 nucleotides agree with TRBD1. The germline gives CDR1 MNHEY, CDR2 SMNVEV (reference sequence). V shed 5 bases, J shed 5 bases, and the junction held 9 bases outside the gene matches. The CDR3 extends over 15 amino acids. The CDR3 here is CASSQKTGGGTEAFF. The CDR3 nucleotides read TGTGCCAGCAGTCAGAAAACAGGGGGCGGGACTGAAGCTTTCTTT.

The rearrangement uses TRBV2 and TRBJ1-4, with 9 positions matching TRBD1. CDR3 length: 17 amino acids. V was clipped by 7 bases and J by 5 bases; unmatched bases: 14. Germline loops: CDR1 SNHLY, CDR2 FYNNEI. The CDR3 protein is CASIATGQGVLNEKLFF. CDR3 coding DNA: TGTGCCAGCATTGCTACGGGACAGGGTGTTTTGAATGAAAAACTGTTTTTT.

The chain uses TRBV7-7 and TRBJ2-1; weak D call: TRBD2 (5 bases). Between the trimmed V and J ends, which lost 1 base and 0 bases, there was a span of 10 bases. The CDR3 contains 16 residues. Germline V CDR1 and CDR2: SSHAT, FNYEAQ (reference sequence). The CDR3 region has the DNA TGTGCCAGCAGCTTAGGCCCCACTAGCTCCTACAATGAGCAGTTCTTC. Translating it yields CASSLGPTSSYNEQFF.

This sequence joins TRBV6-1 and TRBJ2-2; perhaps TRBD2 as D (5 bases). Trimming removed 2 bases at V and 8 bases at J, with 9 bases between. The CDR3 loop spans 13 amino acids. Germline V gene lookup returns CDR1 MNHNS and CDR2 SASEGT. In DNA form, the CDR3 reads TGTGCCAGCAGTGAAACGTCGGGGGGGGAGCTGTTTTTT. Translating it yields CASSETSGGELFF.

This rearrangement joins TRBV6-1 to TRBJ2-7, with TRBD1 matching over 8 bases. Germline trimming cut 5 bases from V and 5 bases from J; bases unmatched to any gene: 11. Germline V gene data show CDR1 as MNHNS and CDR2 as SASEGT. There are 15 residues in the CDR3. CDR3 in DNA: TGTGCCAGCAGTCCTAACAGGGGGGTCTCTAACGAGCAGTACTTC. Translated: CASSPNRGVSNEQYF.

The V call is TRBV28, the J call TRBJ1-4; D may be TRBD1 (5 bases). Trimming pared 5 bases from V and 8 bases from J, leaving 24 bases between. In germline, CDR1 is MDHEN, CDR2 SYDVKM. CDR3 length: 17 amino acids. The CDR3 nucleotides are TGTGCCAGCAGTCTCTCAAGGGGATCTGGAGTACTGGAAAAACTGTTTTTT. Its translation: CASSLSRGSGVLEKLFF. Looking up the rest from reference TRBV28 and TRBJ1-4 gives the full variable domain: DVKVTQSSRYLVKRTGEKVFLECVQDMDHENMFWYRQDPGLGLRLIYFSYDVKMKEKGDIPEGYSVSREKKERFSLILESASTNQTSMYLCASSLSRGSGVLEKLFFGSGTQLSVL.

The chain recombines TRBV5-4 with TRBJ2-7, with 9 bases aligning to TRBD1. The CDR3 is made up of 16 amino acids. V gave up 0 bases and J gave up 1 base; unmatched junction bases: 5. Germline V gene data show CDR1 as SGHNT and CDR2 as YYREEE (reference sequence). CDR3 in DNA: TGTGCCAGCAGCTTGGCCTGGACAGGGGAATCCTACGAGCAGTACTTC. As protein: CASSLAWTGESYEQYF.

The rearrangement uses TRBV19 and TRBJ2-5, with 7 positions matching TRBD1. Germline-derived CDR1 and CDR2 are LNHDA and SQIVND (reference sequence). The CDR3 contains 14 residues. V dropped 4 bases and J dropped 5; count of bases not matched to a gene: 7. CDR3: CASSTTGTGETQYF. The CDR3 DNA is TGTGCCAGTAGTACGACAGGGACGGGGGAGACCCAGTACTTC. Full variable domain (rest looked up from reference TRBV19 and TRBJ2-5): DGGITQSPKYLFRKEGQNVTLSCEQNLNHDAMYWYRQDPGQGLRLIYYSQIVNDFQKGDIAEGYSVSREKKESFPLTVTSAQKNPTAFYLCASSTTGTGETQYFGPGTRLLVL.

This clone has more than one count but fewer than ten. The CDR3 region has the DNA TGTGCCAGCTCACCCCCCGGCGGGGGGGACAATGAGCAGTTCTTC. Encoded protein: CASSPPGGGDNEQFF. The chain joins TRBV18 to TRBJ2-1; 9 bases line up with TRBD2. Trimming removed 3 bases from V and 5 bases from J; junction bases left unmatched: 5. CDR1 and CDR2 from the germline V gene are KGHSH and LQKENI. The CDR3 runs to 15 residues.

This sequence joins TRBV7-6 and TRBJ2-1, with a weak D call TRBD2 (6 bases). The CDR3 has 17 residues. The ends were cut back, 5 bases at V and 0 bases at J, with 17 bases in the middle. Germline-derived CDR1 and CDR2 are SGHVS and FNYEAQ. The CDR3 bases are TGTGCCAGCAGCATCACTAGCTTTAAAAGCTCCTACAATGAGCAGTTCTTC. Protein: CASSITSFKSSYNEQFF.

This rearrangement joins TRBV30 to TRBJ1-6; 8 bases agree with TRBD1. The CDR3 spans 18 residues. With V trimmed by 2 bases and J by 8 bases, 17 bases remained unmatched. The germline gives CDR1 GTSNPN, CDR2 SVGIG (reference sequence). The CDR3 sequence is CAWSLRTGPRGRHSPLHF. As DNA, the CDR3 is TGTGCCTGGAGTTTGAGGACAGGGCCGCGGGGTAGGCATTCACCCCTCCACTTT.

This clone was observed a handful of times. The rearrangement links TRBV30 to TRBJ1-4, with a tentative D call TRBD1 (6 bases). From germline, CDR1 is GTSNPN and CDR2 SVGIG (reference sequence). V was cut by 8 bases and J by 1 base, with 17 bases left in between. The CDR3 covers 15 residues. The CDR3 sequence: CAGNIQGRTNEKLFF. CDR3 nucleotide sequence: TGTGCCGGAAATATACAGGGAAGAACTAATGAAAAACTGTTTTTT.

This clone has a single count. This chain uses TRBV6-1 with TRBJ1-1; D is perhaps TRBD1 (5 bases). CDR1 and CDR2 from the germline V gene are MNHNS and SASEGT. V lost 10 bases to trimming and J lost 3 bases, with 21 bases between them. The CDR3 length is 15 residues. This chain's CDR3 is CATTDIVTTDTEAFF. The CDR3 DNA follows: TGTGCCACGACAGACATTGTGACGACGGACACTGAAGCTTTCTTT.

J is TRBJ2-1 and V is TRBV4-3, with D perhaps matching TRBD2 (5 bases). The CDR3 runs 15 residues. CDR1 and CDR2 (germline): LGHNA, YSLEER. V gave up 8 bases and J gave up 0 bases, with 14 bases separating them. This chain's CDR3 is CASPPGSSSYNEQFF. For the CDR3, the DNA is TGCGCCAGCCCACCGGGGTCTAGCTCCTACAATGAGCAGTTCTTC.

The chain is built from TRBV4-3 and TRBJ2-4, with TRBD2 matching over 7 bases. V trimming: 1 base; J trimming: 1 base; junction bases outside the gene matches: 4. This CDR3 has 16 amino acids. The germline CDR1 and CDR2 sequences are LGHNA and YSLEER. CDR3 loop: CASSQAHGGAKNIQYF. The CDR3 DNA sequence: TGCGCCAGCAGCCAAGCCCACGGGGGGGCCAAAAACATTCAGTACTTC.